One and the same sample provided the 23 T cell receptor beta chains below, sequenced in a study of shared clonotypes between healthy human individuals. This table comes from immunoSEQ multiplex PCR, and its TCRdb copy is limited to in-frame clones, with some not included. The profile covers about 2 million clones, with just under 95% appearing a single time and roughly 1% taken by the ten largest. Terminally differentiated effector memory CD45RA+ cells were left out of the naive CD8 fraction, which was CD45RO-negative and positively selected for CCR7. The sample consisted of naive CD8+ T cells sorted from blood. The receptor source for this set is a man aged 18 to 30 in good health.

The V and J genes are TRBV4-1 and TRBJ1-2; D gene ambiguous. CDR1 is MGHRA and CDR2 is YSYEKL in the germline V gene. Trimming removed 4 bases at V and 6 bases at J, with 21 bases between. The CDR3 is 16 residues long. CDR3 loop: CASSLARVSGDDGYTF. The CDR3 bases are TGCGCCAGCAGCCTTGCAAGGGTCTCGGGTGACGATGGCTACACCTTC.

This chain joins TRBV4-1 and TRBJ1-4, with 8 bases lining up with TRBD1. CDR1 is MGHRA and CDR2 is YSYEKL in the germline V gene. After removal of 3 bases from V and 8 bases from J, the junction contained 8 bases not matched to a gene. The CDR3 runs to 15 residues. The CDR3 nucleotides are TGCGCCAGCAGCCATACGACAGGGGATAGGGAAAAACTGTTTTTT. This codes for CASSHTTGDREKLFF.

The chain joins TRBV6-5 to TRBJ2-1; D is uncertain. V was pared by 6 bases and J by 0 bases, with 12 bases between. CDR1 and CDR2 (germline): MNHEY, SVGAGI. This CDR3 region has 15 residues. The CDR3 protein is CASRPPGDSYNEQFF. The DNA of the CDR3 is TGTGCCAGCAGGCCCCCGGGCGACTCCTACAATGAGCAGTTCTTC.

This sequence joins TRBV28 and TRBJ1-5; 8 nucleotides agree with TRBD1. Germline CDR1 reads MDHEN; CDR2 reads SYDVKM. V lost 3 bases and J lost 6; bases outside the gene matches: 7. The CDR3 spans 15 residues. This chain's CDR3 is CASSFMQGAGQPQHF. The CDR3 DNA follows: TGTGCCAGCAGTTTCATGCAGGGGGCGGGTCAGCCCCAGCATTTT. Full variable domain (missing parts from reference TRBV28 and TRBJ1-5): DVKVTQSSRYLVKRTGEKVFLECVQDMDHENMFWYRQDPGLGLRLIYFSYDVKMKEKGDIPEGYSVSREKKERFSLILESASTNQTSMYLCASSFMQGAGQPQHFGDGTRLSIL.

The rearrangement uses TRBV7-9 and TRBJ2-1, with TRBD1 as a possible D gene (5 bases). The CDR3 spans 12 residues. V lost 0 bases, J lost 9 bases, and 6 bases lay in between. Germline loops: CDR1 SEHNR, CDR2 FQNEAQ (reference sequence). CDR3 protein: CASSLAGVEQFF. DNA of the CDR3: TGTGCCAGCAGCTTAGCAGGGGTTGAGCAGTTCTTC.

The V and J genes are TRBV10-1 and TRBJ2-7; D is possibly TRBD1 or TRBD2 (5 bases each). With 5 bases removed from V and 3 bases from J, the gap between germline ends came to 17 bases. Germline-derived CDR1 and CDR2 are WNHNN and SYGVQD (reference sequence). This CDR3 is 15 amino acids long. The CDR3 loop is CASSHSLGTDYEQYF. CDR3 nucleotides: TGCGCCAGCAGTCACTCCCTTGGGACGGACTACGAGCAGTACTTC.

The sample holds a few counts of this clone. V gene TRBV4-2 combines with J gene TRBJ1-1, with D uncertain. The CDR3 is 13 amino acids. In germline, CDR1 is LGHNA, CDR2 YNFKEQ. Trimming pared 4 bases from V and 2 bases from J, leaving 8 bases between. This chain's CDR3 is CASSPAANTEAFF. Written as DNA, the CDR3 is TGTGCCAGCAGCCCGGCGGCTAACACTGAAGCTTTCTTT.

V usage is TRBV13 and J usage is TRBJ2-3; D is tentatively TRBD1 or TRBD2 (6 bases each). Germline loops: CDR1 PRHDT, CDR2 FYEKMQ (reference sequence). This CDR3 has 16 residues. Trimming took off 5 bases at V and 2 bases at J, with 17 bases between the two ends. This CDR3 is CASSERGAEYTDTQYF. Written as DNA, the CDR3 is TGTGCCAGCAGCGAAAGGGGGGCCGAATACACAGATACGCAGTATTTT.

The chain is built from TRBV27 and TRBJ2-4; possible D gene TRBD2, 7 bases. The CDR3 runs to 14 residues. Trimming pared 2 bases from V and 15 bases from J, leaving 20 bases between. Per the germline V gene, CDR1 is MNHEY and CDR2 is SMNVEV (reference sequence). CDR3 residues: CASSLIGGGDLRYF. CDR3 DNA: TGTGCCAGCAGTTTAATCGGAGGGGGGGACTTAAGGTACTTC.

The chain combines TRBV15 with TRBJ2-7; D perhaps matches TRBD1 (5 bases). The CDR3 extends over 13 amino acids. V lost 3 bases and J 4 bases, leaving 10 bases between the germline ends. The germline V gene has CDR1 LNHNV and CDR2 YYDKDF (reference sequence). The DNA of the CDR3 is TGTGCCACCAGCAGTTCCAGGGATTACGAGCAGTACTTC. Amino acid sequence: CATSSSRDYEQYF.

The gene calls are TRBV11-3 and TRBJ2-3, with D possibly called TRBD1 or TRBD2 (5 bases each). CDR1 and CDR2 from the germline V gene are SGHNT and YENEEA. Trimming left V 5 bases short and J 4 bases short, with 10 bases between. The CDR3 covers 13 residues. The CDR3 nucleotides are TGTGCCAGCAGCCAAGGGACGTCAGATACGCAGTATTTT. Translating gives CASSQGTSDTQYF.

CDR3 bases: TGCGCCAGCAGGTTTCCTCGTATTGGCTACACCTTC. Residues: CASRFPRIGYTF. V gene TRBV10-1 combines with J gene TRBJ1-2; D gene unclear. Between the trimmed V and J ends, which lost 6 bases and 7 bases, there was a span of 12 bases. Per germline, CDR1 WNHNN and CDR2 SYGVQD (reference sequence). The CDR3 has 12 amino acids.

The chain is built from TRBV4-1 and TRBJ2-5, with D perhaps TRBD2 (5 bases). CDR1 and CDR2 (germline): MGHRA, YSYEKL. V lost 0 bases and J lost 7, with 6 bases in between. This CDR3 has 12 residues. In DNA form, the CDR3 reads TGCGCCAGCAGCCAAGATGGGAGGACCCAGTACTTC. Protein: CASSQDGRTQYF.

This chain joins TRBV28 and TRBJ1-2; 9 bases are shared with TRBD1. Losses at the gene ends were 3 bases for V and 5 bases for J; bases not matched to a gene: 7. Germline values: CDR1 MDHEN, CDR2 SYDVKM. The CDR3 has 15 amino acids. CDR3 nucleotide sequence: TGTGCCAGCAGTTTTCACTTACAGGGGGCGTATGGCTACACCTTC. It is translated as CASSFHLQGAYGYTF.

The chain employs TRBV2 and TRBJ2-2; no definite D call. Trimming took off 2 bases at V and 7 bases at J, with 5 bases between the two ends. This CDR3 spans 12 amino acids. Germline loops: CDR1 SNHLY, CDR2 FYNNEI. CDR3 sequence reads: CASSESLGELFF. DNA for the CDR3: TGTGCCAGCAGTGAAAGTCTCGGGGAGCTGTTTTTT.

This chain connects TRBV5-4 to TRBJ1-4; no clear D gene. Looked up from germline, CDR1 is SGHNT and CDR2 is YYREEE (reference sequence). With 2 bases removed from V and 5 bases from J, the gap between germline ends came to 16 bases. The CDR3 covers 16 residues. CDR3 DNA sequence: TGTGCCAGCAGCTTCGAAGGTGCGATGGAAAATGAAAAACTGTTTTTT. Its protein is CASSFEGAMENEKLFF. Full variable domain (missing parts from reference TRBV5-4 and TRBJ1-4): ETGVTQSPTHLIKTRGQQVTLRCSSQSGHNTVSWYQQALGQGPQFIFQYYREEENGRGNFPPRFSGLQFPNYSSELNVNALELDDSALYLCASSFEGAMENEKLFFGSGTQLSVL.

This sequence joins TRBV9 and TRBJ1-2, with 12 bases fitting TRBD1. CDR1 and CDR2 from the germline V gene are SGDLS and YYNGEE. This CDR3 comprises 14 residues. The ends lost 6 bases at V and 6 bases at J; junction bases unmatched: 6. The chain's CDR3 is CASKGTGGKNGYTF. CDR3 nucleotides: TGTGCCAGCAAGGGGACAGGGGGCAAGAATGGCTACACCTTC.

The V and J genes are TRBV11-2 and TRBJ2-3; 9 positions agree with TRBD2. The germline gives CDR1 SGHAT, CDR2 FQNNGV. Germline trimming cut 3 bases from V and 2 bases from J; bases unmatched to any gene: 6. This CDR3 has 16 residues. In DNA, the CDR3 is TGTGCCAGCAGCTTCCGACTAGCGGAGACCACAGATACGCAGTATTTT. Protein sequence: CASSFRLAETTDTQYF.

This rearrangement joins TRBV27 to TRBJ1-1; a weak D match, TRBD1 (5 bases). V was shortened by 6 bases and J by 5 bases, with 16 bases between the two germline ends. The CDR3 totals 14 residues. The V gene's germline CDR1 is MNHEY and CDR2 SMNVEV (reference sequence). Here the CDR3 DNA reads TGTGCCAGCAGAGTCCAGGGAAAAGGGACTGAAGCTTTCTTT. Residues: CASRVQGKGTEAFF.

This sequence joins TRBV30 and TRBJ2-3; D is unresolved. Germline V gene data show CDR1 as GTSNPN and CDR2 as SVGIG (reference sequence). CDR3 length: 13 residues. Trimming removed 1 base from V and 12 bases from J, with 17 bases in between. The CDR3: CAWSDPLPPAQYF. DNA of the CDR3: TGTGCCTGGAGTGATCCGTTGCCGCCGGCCCAGTATTTT.

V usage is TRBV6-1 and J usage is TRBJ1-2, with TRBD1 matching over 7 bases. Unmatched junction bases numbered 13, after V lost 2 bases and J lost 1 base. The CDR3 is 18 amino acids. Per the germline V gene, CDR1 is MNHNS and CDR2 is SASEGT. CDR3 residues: CASSELGYEQGRNYGYTF. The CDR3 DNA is TGTGCCAGCAGTGAACTAGGGTATGAACAGGGGCGTAACTATGGCTACACCTTC.

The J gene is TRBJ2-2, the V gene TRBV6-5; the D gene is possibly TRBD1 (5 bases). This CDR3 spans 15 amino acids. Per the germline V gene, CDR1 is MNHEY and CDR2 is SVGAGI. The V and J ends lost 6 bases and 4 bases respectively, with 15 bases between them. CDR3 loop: CASSLLQGITGELFF. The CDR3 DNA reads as TGTGCCAGCAGCCTTCTCCAGGGTATCACCGGGGAGCTGTTTTTT.

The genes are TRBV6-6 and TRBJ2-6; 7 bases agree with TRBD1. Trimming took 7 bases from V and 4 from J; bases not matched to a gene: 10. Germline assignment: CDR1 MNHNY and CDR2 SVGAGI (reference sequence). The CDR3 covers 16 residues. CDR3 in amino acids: CASTGQALSGANVLTF. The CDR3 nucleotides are TGTGCCAGCACAGGACAGGCTCTCTCCGGGGCCAACGTCCTGACTTTC.